This T cell receptor (beta chain) was sequenced for a study of blood T cell repertoires in COVID-19. As for the study in general: The analysed material was cDNA or gDNA that came from T cells, B-cell-depleted T cells, or PBMCs.

Original processing methods: Amplification of reference gene primers was used by the study to estimate nucleated cell counts. Profiling relied on immunoSEQ multiplex PCR, and the TCRdb table lists in-frame clones only, not all of them. V, J and clone size derive from that table, while D and trimming were established from the DNA sequence. This table has 100,000 to 150,000 clones, 65% to 90% appearing once. CDR1 is MDHEN, CDR2 SYDVKM, per germline. V was clipped by 2 bases and J by 6 bases, with 10 bases between them. This CDR3 comprises 13 residues. The TCR originated in a woman of 80 years or more with acute or convalescent COVID-19. Sequencing was done on a sample of peripheral blood. This sequence joins TRBV28 and TRBJ1-1; D perhaps matches TRBD1 (6 bases). Here the CDR3 reads CASSLETGPEAFF. DNA of the CDR3: TGTGCCAGCAGTTTAGAGACAGGCCCTGAAGCTTTCTTT.